A single T cell receptor beta chain is shown here with its context. What it binds is not known. This sample stems from a study of beta chain features in type 1 diabetes. Every bit of the isolated RNA underwent reverse transcription, so sequencing read expressed TCRB transcripts. Clones were read by immunoSEQ multiplex PCR, and TCRdb kept only the in-frame ones, dropping some. The sample has some 350,000 clones, about 13% seen once. Whole-study findings and limits: A cDNA-based sequencing approach could over-represent cells with high TCR expression. There was a moderate but significant shortening of TCRB CDR3s in all four CD4+ subsets of Type 1 diabetes patients.

Trimming took off 2 bases at V and 2 bases at J, with 6 bases between the two ends. Germline V gene sequence: CDR1 SEHNR, CDR2 FQNEAQ (reference sequence). The CDR3 extends over 13 amino acids. Isolation of CD4+ naive, central memory, regulatory and stem cell-like memory cells was achieved by sorting via CD45RO/CCR7/CD25/CD127/CD95/CD27. Sequences were obtained from naive CD4+ T cells from blood. The clonotype originates from a young woman with type 1 diabetes. The genes are TRBV7-9 and TRBJ1-2, with D perhaps matching TRBD1 (5 bases). CDR3 region: CASSLQGNYGYTF. CDR3 nucleotides: TGTGCCAGCAGCTTACAGGGAAACTATGGCTACACCTTC.